The 2 T cell receptor beta chains reported below all come from one sample, sequenced in a study of cytomegalovirus exposure and HLA in healthy donors. PCR amplification relied on 60 Vbeta primers (plus 13 Jbeta primers). Clones were read by immunoSEQ multiplex PCR, and TCRdb kept only the in-frame ones, dropping some. Counted here are approximately 130,000 clones, approximately 82% occurring once; the ten biggest clones make up 2.5% to 3%. What was sequenced was PBMCs. The origin of the receptors is a boy aged 2 to 10 in good health and CMV-seronegative.

This clone has only one observation. The chain employs TRBV5-8 and TRBJ2-2; D ambiguous. The CDR3 is 14 amino acids. The germline V and J ends were trimmed by 0 bases and 0 bases, with 3 bases remaining between them. Germline V gives CDR1 SGHTS, CDR2 YDEGEE. In DNA, the CDR3 is TGTGCCAGCAGCTTGGACACGAACACCGGGGAGCTGTTTTTT. It yields the protein CASSLDTNTGELFF.

This sequence joins TRBV18 and TRBJ1-2; TRBD1 might be the D (6 bases). Germline CDR1 KGHSH, CDR2 LQKENI. V gave up 8 bases and J gave up 5 bases, with 24 bases separating them. This CDR3 comprises 16 residues. CDR3 loop: CASAETLRTELYGYTF. The CDR3, as DNA: TGTGCCAGCGCGGAGACGCTAAGGACAGAACTATATGGCTACACCTTC. Full variable domain (missing parts from reference TRBV18 and TRBJ1-2): NAGVMQNPRHLVRRRGQEARLRCSPMKGHSHVYWYRQLPEEGLKFMVYLQKENIIDESGMPKERFSAEFPKEGPSILRIQQVVRGDSAAYFCASAETLRTELYGYTFGSGTRLTVV.